What follows are 16 T cell receptor beta chains derived from one specimen sequenced in a study of cytomegalovirus exposure and HLA in healthy donors. 60 Vbeta and 13 Jbeta primers were used in PCR. TCRdb keeps only in-frame clones here, not all; method: immunoSEQ multiplex PCR. The profile covers about 170,000 clones, with roughly 88% appearing a single time and 0.95% to 1.5% taken by the ten largest. The sequenced sample was PBMCs. All receptors come from a boy aged 2 to 10 in good health and CMV-seronegative.

With respect to this clone: The same CDR3 arises from other DNA sequences in this sample as well. V gene TRBV20-1 combines with J gene TRBJ1-1, with D tentatively TRBD1 (5 bases). The CDR3 runs to 11 residues. Germline-derived CDR1 and CDR2 are DFQATT and SNEGSKA (reference sequence). V gave up 3 bases and J gave up 4 bases, with 6 bases separating them. The CDR3 bases are TGCAGTGCTAGGGGGGGCACTGAAGCTTTCTTT. The encoded protein is CSARGGTEAFF.

V is TRBV29-1 and J is TRBJ2-5, with a weak D call TRBD2 (6 bases). The V and J ends lost 6 bases and 6 bases respectively, with 20 bases between them. CDR3 length: 14 residues. Germline loops: CDR1 SQVTM, CDR2 ANQGSEA. The DNA of the CDR3 is TGCAGCGTGCCCGGGACTTGGTTTCGAAAGACCCAGTACTTC. Its translation is CSVPGTWFRKTQYF.

The chain carries TRBV27 and TRBJ2-5; 9 bases align to TRBD2. V was clipped by 6 bases and J by 2 bases; unmatched bases: 4. CDR1 MNHEY and CDR2 SMNVEV come from the germline V gene (reference sequence). This CDR3 has 14 amino acids. DNA of the CDR3: TGTGCCAGCAGACCGACTAGCGGACAAGAGACCCAGTACTTC. This gives the protein CASRPTSGQETQYF.

V and J are TRBV29-1 and TRBJ2-1; the match to TRBD1 covers 11 bases. Germline assignment: CDR1 SQVTM and CDR2 ANQGSEA. The CDR3 has 14 residues. The V gene end was trimmed by 6 bases and the J gene end by 7 bases; junction bases not matched to a gene: 8. DNA for the CDR3: TGCAGCGTCCTCCCCGGGACAGGGGGAAATGAGCAGTTCTTC. Translating it yields CSVLPGTGGNEQFF.

The CDR3 region has the DNA TGTGCCCTGTTCTCTCGGGACTTTAAAGCCAAAAACATTCAGTACTTC. Translating gives CALFSRDFKAKNIQYF. This sequence joins TRBV30 and TRBJ2-4; weak D call: TRBD2 (6 bases). Germline CDR1 reads GTSNPN; CDR2 reads SVGIG (reference sequence). The CDR3 has 16 amino acids. The germline V and J ends were trimmed by 8 bases and 0 bases, with 20 bases remaining between them.

This clone was observed once. The chain has TRBV7-2 and TRBJ2-2; no firm D call. The CDR3 extends over 16 amino acids. In germline, CDR1 is SGHTA, CDR2 FQGNSA. With 6 bases removed from V and 0 bases from J, the gap between germline ends came to 14 bases. The CDR3 sequence: CASSSEAASNTGELFF. The CDR3 DNA reads TGTGCCAGCAGTTCCGAGGCGGCTTCGAACACCGGGGAGCTGTTTTTT.

J is TRBJ1-1 and V is TRBV29-1; 9 nucleotides align to TRBD1. V gave up 7 bases and J gave up 4 bases; unmatched junction bases: 10. Germline CDR1 is SQVTM and CDR2 is ANQGSEA. This CDR3 has 14 amino acids. CDR3 residues: CSENSQGQGTEAFF. The CDR3 DNA is TGCAGCGAGAACTCACAGGGACAGGGCACTGAAGCTTTCTTT.

The chain recombines TRBV10-2 with TRBJ2-3; maybe TRBD2 (5 bases). This CDR3 has 11 residues. Trimming removed 10 bases from V and 4 bases from J, with 9 bases in between. Germline lookup yields CDR1 WSHSY and CDR2 SAAADI. CDR3 region: CATRGSDTQYF. Here the CDR3 DNA reads TGCGCCACCCGAGGGTCAGATACGCAGTATTTT.

This clone came up a few times. The chain links TRBV5-1 to TRBJ1-1; no clear D gene. Trimming removed 2 bases at V and 4 bases at J, with 12 bases between. This CDR3 has 14 amino acids. Per germline, CDR1 SGHRS and CDR2 YFSETQ. CDR3 sequence: CASSFKGSGTEAFF. CDR3 nucleotide sequence: TGCGCCAGCAGCTTTAAGGGCAGCGGCACTGAAGCTTTCTTT.

This clone was picked up one time. The CDR3 nucleotides read TGTGCCAGCCGACAAGCAGGGGGGAACTATGGCTACACCTTC. It specifies CASRQAGGNYGYTF. This chain uses TRBV6-6 with TRBJ1-2; 7 bases are a match to TRBD1. CDR1 and CDR2 (germline): MNHNY, SVGAGI (reference sequence). J was trimmed by 2 bases and V by 8 bases; bases with no gene match: 8. The CDR3 runs 14 residues.

The rearrangement joins TRBV7-9 to TRBJ1-2, with 7 positions matching TRBD1. The CDR3 runs 13 residues. V dropped 4 bases and J dropped 6; count of bases not matched to a gene: 5. The germline V gene encodes CDR1 SEHNR and CDR2 FQNEAQ (reference sequence). CDR3 DNA: TGTGCCAGCAGCTACAGGGGAATGGATGGCTACACCTTC. Translation: CASSYRGMDGYTF.

This chain joins TRBV6-1 and TRBJ1-2; 10 positions match TRBD1. V dropped 2 bases and J dropped 7; count of bases not matched to a gene: 7. CDR3 size: 15 residues. The germline CDR1 and CDR2 sequences are MNHNS and SASEGT. The CDR3 region has the DNA TGTGCCAGCAGTGAACCCCCGACAGGGGGCTTTGGCTACACCTTC. It specifies CASSEPPTGGFGYTF.

The chain couples TRBV9 to TRBJ1-1, with TRBD1 as a possible D gene (6 bases). Germline loops: CDR1 SGDLS, CDR2 YYNGEE. The CDR3 consists of 15 residues. Trimming pared 4 bases from V and 2 bases from J, leaving 15 bases between. The CDR3 DNA reads as TGTGCCAGCAGCTTATCTCAGGGGCCTAACACTGAAGCTTTCTTT. This codes for CASSLSQGPNTEAFF.

The chain joins TRBV7-2 to TRBJ2-7; 10 bases align to TRBD1. There are 18 residues in the CDR3. The ends lost 2 bases at V and 3 bases at J; junction bases unmatched: 13. Looked up from germline, CDR1 is SGHTA and CDR2 is FQGNSA. Here the CDR3 reads CASSLKGQGRKYYYEQYF. Written as DNA, the CDR3 is TGTGCCAGCAGCTTAAAGGGACAGGGGCGAAAATACTACTACGAGCAGTACTTC.

V gene TRBV28 combines with J gene TRBJ1-3; 8 bases agree with TRBD1. V lost 4 bases, J lost 6 bases, and 8 bases stayed unmatched. The germline gives CDR1 MDHEN, CDR2 SYDVKM. This CDR3 spans 15 amino acids. In DNA, the CDR3 is TGTGCCAGCAGTTCCCCCACGACAGGGGAAAACACCATATATTTT. This sequence encodes CASSSPTTGENTIYF.

V is TRBV6-5 and J is TRBJ1-1; perhaps TRBD1 as D (6 bases). In germline, CDR1 is MNHEY, CDR2 SVGAGI. The CDR3 runs to 14 residues. V was shortened by 4 bases and J by 1 base, with 10 bases between the two germline ends. CDR3 nucleotide sequence: TGTGCCAGCAGTTTGGAACAGGGGAACACTGAAGCTTTCTTT. Encoded protein: CASSLEQGNTEAFF.